The next 13 T cell receptor beta chains were all read from a single sample in a study of blood T cell repertoires in COVID-19. Here immunoSEQ multiplex PCR was the method, and the copy in TCRdb shows in-frame clones only, minus some. The repertoire holds 50,000 to 65,000 clones, with 76% as singletons. The sample was peripheral blood. The receptors were sampled from a woman aged 50 to 60 with active or convalescent COVID-19.

The genes are TRBV30 and TRBJ1-5, with a tentative D call TRBD1 (6 bases). The germline CDR1 and CDR2 sequences are GTSNPN and SVGIG (reference sequence). The CDR3 is 13 amino acids. The ends were cut back, 3 bases at V and 2 bases at J, with 8 bases in the middle. CDR3 DNA sequence: TGTGCCTGGAGCGCAGGGGGCAATCAGCCCCAGCATTTT. Its protein is CAWSAGGNQPQHF.

The genes are TRBV7-2 and TRBJ2-1, with D possibly matching TRBD2 (6 bases). Deletions cut 1 base from V and 10 bases from J, with 14 bases between. Germline V gene lookup returns CDR1 SGHTA and CDR2 FQGNSA. The length of the CDR3 is 14 residues. The CDR3 region has the DNA TGTGCCAGCAGCTTAGTTCCGGGAGCATGGGAGCAGTTCTTC. It is translated as CASSLVPGAWEQFF.

The chain has TRBV11-2 and TRBJ1-1; D is possibly TRBD1 (6 bases). From germline, CDR1 is SGHAT and CDR2 FQNNGV. CDR3 length: 14 amino acids. Trimming shortened V by 4 bases and J by 6 bases, and 15 bases separated the two germline ends. The CDR3 sequence: CASSSYTGRAEAFF. The CDR3 DNA is TGTGCCAGCAGCTCTTACACAGGGAGGGCTGAAGCTTTCTTT.

This rearrangement joins TRBV2 to TRBJ1-5, with 7 bases matching TRBD1. The CDR3 is 14 residues long. The J segment lost 3 bases and the V segment lost 4 bases, leaving 3 bases of the junction unmatched. Germline assignment: CDR1 SNHLY and CDR2 FYNNEI. The chain's CDR3 is CASSGQGLNQPQHF. The CDR3 DNA sequence: TGTGCCAGCAGTGGACAGGGCCTCAATCAGCCCCAGCATTTT.

The chain uses TRBV7-9 and TRBJ2-2, with a tentative D call TRBD2 (5 bases). The CDR3 length is 15 residues. Looked up from germline, CDR1 is SEHNR and CDR2 is FQNEAQ (reference sequence). Trimming took 7 bases from V and 0 from J, leaving 12 bases between them. In DNA, the CDR3 is TGTGCCAGCATCCAAACCGGGACGAACACCGGGGAGCTGTTTTTT. Translation: CASIQTGTNTGELFF.

In this sample, this clone turned up a few times. The J gene is TRBJ2-1, the V gene TRBV10-3; 9 bases are a match to TRBD2. V dropped 9 bases and J dropped 9; count of bases not matched to a gene: 12. This CDR3 has 14 residues. Germline V CDR1 and CDR2: ENHRY, SYGVKD. The CDR3, as DNA: TGTGCCATATCTAGCGGGACCCTAGGGGGTGAGCAGTTCTTC. It yields the protein CAISSGTLGGEQFF.

The rearrangement joins TRBV19 to TRBJ2-1, with 7 bases identical to TRBD2. The trim removed 2 bases at V and 3 bases at J, leaving 7 bases unmatched. Germline V lookup: CDR1 LNHDA, CDR2 SQIVND (reference sequence). CDR3 length: 16 residues. The CDR3 sequence is CASSIFGRAFYNEQFF. The CDR3, as DNA: TGTGCCAGTAGTATATTTGGGAGGGCCTTCTACAATGAGCAGTTCTTC.

The chain joins TRBV28 to TRBJ1-5; TRBD1 agrees at 7 bases. The CDR3 length is 16 residues. Looked up from germline, CDR1 is MDHEN and CDR2 is SYDVKM. After removal of 10 bases from V and 0 bases from J, the junction contained 12 bases not matched to a gene. The CDR3 loop reads CATLWRGGFSNQPQHF. CDR3 bases: TGTGCCACGCTTTGGAGAGGGGGCTTTAGCAATCAGCCCCAGCATTTT.

DNA for the CDR3: TGTGCCAGCAGCTTTAGCGGGAGAAGGACCGGGGAGCTGTTTTTT. Protein: CASSFSGRRTGELFF. The rearrangement uses TRBV11-1 and TRBJ2-2; 9 bases map to TRBD2. V trimming: 3 bases; J trimming: 5 bases; junction bases outside the gene matches: 4. This CDR3 is 15 amino acids long. Looked up from germline, CDR1 is SGHAT and CDR2 is FQDESV (reference sequence).

This chain uses TRBV7-8 with TRBJ1-2; 7 positions match TRBD1. There are 14 residues in the CDR3. The germline CDR1 and CDR2 sequences are SGHVS and FQNEAQ. The junction had 11 bases not matched to a gene; V was cut back by 5 bases and J by 8 bases. As DNA, the CDR3 is TGTGCCAGCAGCCAGGGGGACCCTAAGCGGGGCTACACCTTC. Encoded protein: CASSQGDPKRGYTF.

The J gene is TRBJ2-7, the V gene TRBV6-5; the match to TRBD1 covers 7 bases. CDR3 length equals 13 residues. CDR1 is MNHEY and CDR2 is SVGAGI in the germline V gene. J lost 3 bases, V lost 6 bases, and 5 bases had no gene match. In DNA form, the CDR3 reads TGTGCCAGCAGCGTCGACAGGGACTACGAGCAGTACTTC. It codes for CASSVDRDYEQYF.

The chain links TRBV7-3 to TRBJ2-1, with D unresolved. The CDR3 runs to 13 residues. CDR1 is SGHTA and CDR2 is FQGTGA in the germline V gene. V lost 2 bases and J lost 12, with 14 bases in between. CDR3 in amino acids: CASSLEEGRGQFF. The CDR3 nucleotides read TGTGCCAGCAGCTTAGAAGAAGGAAGAGGGCAGTTCTTC.

The chain couples TRBV4-2 to TRBJ1-1; D is perhaps TRBD1 (5 bases). The CDR3 consists of 14 residues. Trimming stripped 0 bases from V and 7 bases from J, with 12 bases between. Per the germline V gene, CDR1 is LGHNA and CDR2 is YNFKEQ. The CDR3 coding sequence is TGTGCCAGCAGCCAAGATCAGGGCCGCGGTGAAGCTTTCTTT. Its protein product is CASSQDQGRGEAFF.